The clone carrying this T cell receptor (beta chain) was recorded many times. The antigen is unknown. The data were taken from a study of T cells in Graves' hyperthyroidism and ophthalmopathy. Study-wide points: Ophthalmopathy and stable hyperthyroidism were told apart by a 13 V-J model.

Germline values: CDR1 MDHEN, CDR2 SYDVKM. The CDR3 has 13 amino acids. V shed 2 bases and J shed 6 bases, with 11 bases lying between them. Amplified regions were TCR beta CDR3 sequences from RNA transcripts. First-round RT-PCR of the TCR CDR3 relied on the HTBI primer set. TCRdb reprocessed the multiplex PCR reads via MiXCR and lists one record per CDR3 protein. The sample lists 530,000 or so distinct CDR3 sequences, roughly 24% occurring once. The rearrangement joins TRBV28 to TRBJ2-7, with D possibly TRBD1 on 6 matching bases. The clonotype originates from a woman aged 25-40 years with Graves' ophthalmopathy. Sequencing was performed on blood. DNA of the CDR3: TGTGCCAGCAGTTTAGGAACAGGGCGCGAGCAGTACTTC. It translates to CASSLGTGREQYF.